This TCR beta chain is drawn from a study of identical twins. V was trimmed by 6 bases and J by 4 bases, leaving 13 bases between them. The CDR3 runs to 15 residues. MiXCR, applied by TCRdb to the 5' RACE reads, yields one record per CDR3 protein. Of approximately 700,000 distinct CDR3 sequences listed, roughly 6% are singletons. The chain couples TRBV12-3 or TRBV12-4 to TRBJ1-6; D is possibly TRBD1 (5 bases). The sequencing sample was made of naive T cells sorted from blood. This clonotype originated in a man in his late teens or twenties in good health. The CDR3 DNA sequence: TGTGCCAGCAGGGAATTCAGGGAGTATAATTCACCCCTCCACTTT. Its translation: CASREFREYNSPLHF.